The sequence of this TCR beta chain was determined in a study of CXCR3-negative and CXCR3-positive naive CD8 T cells. The CDR3 is 12 amino acids. CDR1 SQVTM and CDR2 ANQGSEA come from the germline V gene. UMI-labeled 5' RACE TRB cDNA libraries were prepared from the cells. TCRdb reanalyzed the 5' RACE reads and collapses them to one entry per CDR3 protein, without DNA. In all, the sample yields around 140,000 distinct CDR3 sequences. Naive cells were sorted as CD45RO-, CCR7+, CD27+ and CD95-. Sequencing was performed on naive CXCR3- CD8+ T cells from blood. Subset in this sample: CD45RO-CCR7+CD27+CD95- naive CD8+ T cells lacking CXCR3 (TNR3-). This clonotype was sampled from a human donor in good health. Some clones in this sample may be carry-over from other donors' samples. The chain employs TRBV29-1 and TRBJ2-2. CDR3: CSVDRNTGELFF.